Each of the 11 T cell receptor delta chains below was sequenced from the same sample in a study of γδ T cells in repeated Plasmodium falciparum infection. Vgamma9/Vdelta2+ and Vdelta2-negative gammadelta T cells were flow-sorted from PBMC for bulk sequencing. TCRdb re-called the multiplex PCR reads with CATT. The sample lists 80,000 to 95,000 delta-chain clones, 1.4% occurring once. Material: gamma-delta T cells from blood. These TCRs come from a pool of human donors (malaria-infected and uninfected, not separated).

This clone appeared a few times. TCRdb's protein for this DNA is that of a much larger clone and differs from the translation at residue 12, likely a read error; the protein shown is the DNA translation. This chain connects TRDV2 to TRDJ1, with 10 bases matching TRDD3. This CDR3 has 21 amino acids. Trimming cost V 0 bases and J 0 bases; bases outside gene matches: 18. Germline CDR1 GEAIGNYY, CDR2 EKD. The CDR3 protein is CACDTFLPTGGCSPNTDKLIF. CDR3 bases: TGTGCCTGTGACACCTTTCTACCTACTGGGGGATGCTCCCCAAACACCGATAAACTCATCTTT.

Comments on this clone: The TCRdb protein comes from a much larger clone and disagrees with this DNA's translation at residue 19, likely due to a read error; the protein given here is derived from the DNA. The rearrangement joins TRDV1 to TRDJ1, with 8 bases aligning to TRDD3. The J gene comes from matching the DNA to germline here; TCRdb lacks it. With 1 base clipped from V and 3 bases from J, the junction kept 31 bases outside the gene matches. Germline CDR1 is TSWWSYY and CDR2 is QGS. There are 24 residues in the CDR3. The CDR3 sequence: CALGEPRTGGHLRLGVPNADKLIF. CDR3 bases: TGTGCTCTTGGGGAACCCCGAACCGGAGGGCATCTCAGACTGGGGGTCCCTAACGCCGATAAACTCATCTTT.

This clone was counted between two and nine times. The TCRdb protein, from a much larger clone, departs from this DNA's translation at residue 19, likely by read error; the protein shown derives from the DNA. The chain recombines TRDV1 with TRDJ1; 11 bases fit TRDD3. Germline trimming cut 1 base from V and 5 bases from J; bases unmatched to any gene: 33. The CDR3 runs 25 residues. Germline CDR1 and CDR2: TSWWSYY and QGS. The CDR3: CALGERSIWYPIVGDTLGCTDKLIF. CDR3 nucleotide sequence: TGTGCTCTTGGGGAACGAAGTATATGGTACCCCATTGTGGGGGATACGTTGGGGTGCACAGATAAACTCATCTTT.

Points on this clone: The translation of this DNA and the TCRdb protein of a much larger clone differ at residue 11, probably owing to a read error; the protein shown here is translated from the DNA. This chain connects TRDV2 to TRDJ1; D unclear. TCRdb carries no J gene annotation; the J gene was assigned here by matching the DNA with germline. The CDR3 is 18 amino acids. Germline CDR1 reads GEAIGNYY; CDR2 reads EKD. Trimming removed 0 bases at V and 2 bases at J, with 21 bases between. The CDR3 region has the DNA TGTGCCTGTGACACCCTTTCTCCAAGAGATTCGGGGACCGATAAACTCATCTTT. Its translation is CACDTLSPRDSGTDKLIF.

This clone was counted at least ten times. The chain uses TRDV1 and TRDJ1; 10 bases match TRDD3. V shed 5 bases and J 8 bases; nucleotides not matched to a gene: 17. Germline CDR1 TSWWSYY, CDR2 QGS. The CDR3 runs to 17 residues. The CDR3 loop reads CALGRAHQRGDTGKLIF. CDR3 coding DNA: TGTGCTCTTGGGAGGGCCCACCAAAGGGGGGATACGGGCAAACTCATCTTT.

Turning to this clone: It differs at one base from a far larger clone, so likely a read error. At the DNA level, this CDR3 is encoded by other sequences in the same sample as well. This sequence joins TRDV2 and TRDJ1; 11 nucleotides align to TRDD3. No J gene was available from TCRdb, and it was assigned here by a germline match of the DNA. CDR1 and CDR2 from the germline V gene are GEAIGNYY and EKD. CDR3 length: 19 residues. With V trimmed by 0 bases and J by 1 base, 12 bases remained unmatched. The CDR3 loop reads CACDTRTGGYSTFTDKLIF. CDR3 coding DNA: TGTGCCTGTGACACCCGTACTGGGGGATATTCAACCTTCACCGATAAACTCATCTTT.

As to this clone: A far more abundant clone sits one base away, making this likely a read error. Other nucleotide sequences in the sample specify the same CDR3. The rearrangement joins TRAV38-2/DV8 to TRDJ1, with 12 nucleotides matching TRDD3. No J segment appears in TCRdb, so it was assigned here by matching the sequence to germline. Germline V gene lookup returns CDR1 TSESDYY and CDR2 QEAYKQQN. The CDR3 extends over 19 amino acids. Written as DNA, the CDR3 is TGTGCATATAGCGGGGTCGGCTACTGGGGGATACACGCAAGGGATAAACTCATCTTT. Residues: CAYSGVGYWGIHARDKLIF.

This clone was seen more than once but under ten times. TCRdb lists the protein of a much larger clone for this DNA, which differs at residue 10, so this is likely a read error; the protein given here is translated from the DNA itself. This chain uses TRDV3 with TRDJ1, with D perhaps TRDD3 (5 bases). The J gene, left out of TCRdb, was set here by checking the DNA against germline. In germline, CDR1 is TVYSNPD, CDR2 GDNSRS (reference sequence). Deletions cut 2 bases from V and 8 bases from J, with 24 bases between. CDR3 length equals 15 residues. This CDR3 reads CAFSQLLRGDTKLIF. The CDR3 DNA follows: TGTGCCTTTTCCCAGCTCTTGCGGGGAGACACCAAACTCATCTTT.

Concerning this clone itself: Translating this DNA gives a protein that differs at residue 7 from the TCRdb one, which belongs to a much larger clone; a read error is likely, and the protein shown is this translation. The chain joins TRDV1 to TRDJ1; the D is unclear. Germline CDR1 reads TSWWSYY; CDR2 reads QGS. This CDR3 is built from 13 residues. Trimming removed 0 bases from V and 5 bases from J, with 7 bases in between. Here the CDR3 DNA reads TGTGCTCTTGGGGAACTACTCGTGGATAAACTCATCTTT. It specifies CALGELLVDKLIF.

This clone appeared a few times. A single base is all that separates this from a far larger clone, so a read error is likely. This same CDR3 is encoded by further DNA sequences in the sample. The CDR3 coding sequence is TGCGCCTGTGACAACCGGTTTCCTAAAGAACCTTGGCTGGGGGATTCGTACACCGATAAACTCATCTTT. The encoded protein is CACDNRFPKEPWLGDSYTDKLIF. This sequence joins TRDV2 and TRDJ1; 9 bases agree with TRDD3. Here the J gene came from matching the DNA to germline, since TCRdb omits it. Germline loops: CDR1 GEAIGNYY, CDR2 EKD. The CDR3 spans 23 residues.

Remarks on this clone: This sequence is one base from a far larger clone and is likely a read error. This sample includes further DNA sequences coding for the same CDR3. This chain links TRDV3 with TRDJ1, with D perhaps given as TRDD2 or TRDD3 (7 bases each). The CDR3 length is 25 residues. CDR1 is TVYSNPD, CDR2 GDNSRS, per germline (reference sequence). V lost 0 bases, J lost 0 bases, and 44 bases lay in between. In DNA, the CDR3 is TGTGCCTTTAGATTTTTCCTACGAAGGGCTGGGGGTTTAACGCCGCCGGGATGGTACACCGATAAACTCATCTTT. Amino acids: CAFRFFLRRAGGLTPPGWYTDKLIF.